The 13 T cell receptor beta chains listed next were all sequenced from one sample in a study of T cell changes during pregnancy in multiple sclerosis (dated 2019 in TCRdb). The protocol used for the library was the immunoSEQ multiplex PCR assay. The table was pulled from immuneACCESS by TCRdb, which kept in-frame rearrangements only. Such tables lose some clones; where checked, under half of the loss comes from unresolved V genes, and the rest has no known cause. The sample table lists 40,000 to 55,000 clones, around 93% of them with a count of one. The biggest ten clones account for 4% to 5.5% of the sample. Sequenced here: CD8+ T cells from peripheral blood mononuclear cells, sampled in the first trimester of pregnancy. The receptors were gathered from a female donor with multiple sclerosis, enrolled in a pregnancy study.

The chain links TRBV7-6 to TRBJ2-7; D call uncertain. Trimming removed 3 bases at V and 4 bases at J, with 10 bases between. CDR1 is SGHVS, CDR2 FNYEAQ, per germline. The CDR3 totals 13 residues. CDR3 nucleotides: TGTGCCAGCAGCTTTGAGGCTTTTTACGAGCAGTACTTC. It translates to CASSFEAFYEQYF.

V usage is TRBV4-3 and J usage is TRBJ2-5; D unclear. The CDR3 is 14 amino acids. Trimming removed 1 base at V and 5 bases at J, with 11 bases between. Germline CDR1 reads LGHNA; CDR2 reads YSLEER. The CDR3 protein is CASSQAPVEETQYF. CDR3 DNA: TGCGCCAGCAGCCAAGCGCCGGTGGAGGAGACCCAGTACTTC.

The genes are TRBV27 and TRBJ2-3; 13 bases align to TRBD2. CDR1 is MNHEY and CDR2 is SMNVEV in the germline V gene (reference sequence). J gave up 4 bases and V 5 bases, and 3 bases lay outside the gene matches. The length of the CDR3 is 15 residues. This CDR3 reads CASSPTSGGADTQYF. The CDR3 bases are TGTGCCAGCAGTCCCACTAGCGGGGGGGCAGATACGCAGTATTTT.

The V call is TRBV4-1, the J call TRBJ1-3; 7 bases are a match to TRBD1. Germline values: CDR1 MGHRA, CDR2 YSYEKL. J was trimmed by 0 bases and V by 1 base; bases with no gene match: 0. The CDR3 length is 15 residues. CDR3 nucleotide sequence: TGCGCCAGCAGCCAAGGGGACAGCTCTGGAAACACCATATATTTT. It encodes CASSQGDSSGNTIYF.

J is TRBJ2-2 and V is TRBV10-3; weak D call: TRBD1 (5 bases). CDR1 and CDR2 from the germline V gene are ENHRY and SYGVKD. V was clipped by 3 bases and J by 2 bases, with 19 bases between them. The CDR3 totals 18 residues. The CDR3 DNA sequence: TGTGCCATCAGTGACCCGACCGCGGCGACAGTAAACACCGGGGAGCTGTTTTTT. Translation gives CAISDPTAATVNTGELFF.

The J gene is TRBJ2-1, the V gene TRBV27; D uncertain. Trimming cost V 3 bases and J 4 bases, with 7 bases left between them. Germline V lookup: CDR1 MNHEY, CDR2 SMNVEV (reference sequence). The CDR3 extends over 13 amino acids. CDR3 sequence: CASSFTVYNEQFF. The CDR3 region has the DNA TGTGCCAGCAGTTTTACGGTTTACAATGAGCAGTTCTTC.

The V and J genes are TRBV7-3 and TRBJ2-3; a possible D gene is TRBD1 (6 bases). This CDR3 spans 15 amino acids. The V gene's germline CDR1 is SGHTA and CDR2 FQGTGA. Trimming removed 5 bases at V and 1 base at J, with 13 bases between. The CDR3 DNA is TGTGCCAGCAGCCCCGGACAGCTGGGCACAGATACGCAGTATTTT. Amino acid sequence: CASSPGQLGTDTQYF. The whole variable domain, remainder taken from reference TRBV7-3 and TRBJ2-3, is GAGVSQTPSNKVTEKGKYVELRCDPISGHTALYWYRQSLGQGPEFLIYFQGTGAADDSGLPNDRFFAVRPEGSVSTLKIQRTERGDSAVYLCASSPGQLGTDTQYFGPGTRLTVL.

CDR3 bases: TGTGCCAGCAGTTTCACTGGGGGCGCCGGAAACACCATATATTTT. It is translated as CASSFTGGAGNTIYF. This chain joins TRBV27 and TRBJ1-3, with D tentatively TRBD1 (6 bases). The CDR3 length is 15 residues. With 3 bases removed from V and 4 bases from J, the gap between germline ends came to 13 bases. The germline CDR1 and CDR2 sequences are MNHEY and SMNVEV (reference sequence).

This sequence joins TRBV27 and TRBJ2-7; tentatively, D is TRBD1 (6 bases). The CDR3 sequence is 15 residues long. Trimming pared 3 bases from V and 6 bases from J, leaving 18 bases between. Germline CDR1 is MNHEY and CDR2 is SMNVEV (reference sequence). The DNA of the CDR3 is TGTGCCAGCAGTTTGGGGGCAGGGAAGGTGAGCGAGCAGTACTTC. It specifies CASSLGAGKVSEQYF.

CDR3 DNA sequence: TGTGCCTGGAGAAAGAGGGGAGGGCTAAAGGAGACCCAGTACTTC. Translated: CAWRKRGGLKETQYF. The V and J genes are TRBV30 and TRBJ2-5; 7 nucleotides align to TRBD2. The CDR3 extends over 15 amino acids. Germline V gene data show CDR1 as GTSNPN and CDR2 as SVGIG (reference sequence). V was pared by 3 bases and J by 5 bases, with 12 bases of the junction left unmatched.

In regard to this clone: Additional DNA sequences in this sample encode the identical CDR3. V gene TRBV5-1 combines with J gene TRBJ2-7; 10 nucleotides match TRBD2. The length of the CDR3 is 15 residues. Germline V CDR1 and CDR2: SGHRS, YFSETQ. Trimming at V came to 0 bases and at J to 1 base, leaving 1 base not matched to a gene. The chain's CDR3 is CASSLAAGGSYEQYF. The CDR3 nucleotides read TGCGCCAGCAGCTTGGCAGCGGGGGGGTCCTACGAGCAGTACTTC.

This clone was recorded once. J is TRBJ1-1 and V is TRBV5-5, with 9 bases matching TRBD1. CDR3 size: 15 residues. The J segment lost 5 bases and the V segment lost 1 base, leaving 6 bases of the junction unmatched. The germline gives CDR1 SGHKS, CDR2 YYEKEE (reference sequence). In DNA, the CDR3 is TGTGCCAGCAGCTTGCAACAGGGGGCGCGGACTGAAGCTTTCTTT. It encodes CASSLQQGARTEAFF.

The rearrangement links TRBV5-1 to TRBJ2-7; D unresolved. Trimming left V 4 bases short and J 4 bases short, with 9 bases between. Per the germline V gene, CDR1 is SGHRS and CDR2 is YFSETQ. The CDR3 contains 12 residues. The CDR3 reads CASSPLGYEQYF. DNA of the CDR3: TGCGCCAGCAGCCCCCTCGGGTACGAGCAGTACTTC.